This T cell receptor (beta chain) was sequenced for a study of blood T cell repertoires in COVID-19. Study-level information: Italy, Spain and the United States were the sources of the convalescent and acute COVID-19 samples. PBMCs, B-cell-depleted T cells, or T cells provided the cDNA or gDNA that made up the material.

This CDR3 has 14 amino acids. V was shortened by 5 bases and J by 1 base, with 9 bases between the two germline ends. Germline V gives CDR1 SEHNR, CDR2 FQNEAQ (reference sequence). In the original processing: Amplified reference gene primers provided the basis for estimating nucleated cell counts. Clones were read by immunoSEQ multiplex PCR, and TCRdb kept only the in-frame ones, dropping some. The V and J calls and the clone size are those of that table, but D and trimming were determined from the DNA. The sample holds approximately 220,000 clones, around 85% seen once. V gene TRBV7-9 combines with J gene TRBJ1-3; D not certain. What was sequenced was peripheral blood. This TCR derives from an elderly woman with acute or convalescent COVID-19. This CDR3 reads CASSPPGSGNTIYF. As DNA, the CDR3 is TGTGCCAGCAGCCCCCCGGGATCTGGAAACACCATATATTTT.